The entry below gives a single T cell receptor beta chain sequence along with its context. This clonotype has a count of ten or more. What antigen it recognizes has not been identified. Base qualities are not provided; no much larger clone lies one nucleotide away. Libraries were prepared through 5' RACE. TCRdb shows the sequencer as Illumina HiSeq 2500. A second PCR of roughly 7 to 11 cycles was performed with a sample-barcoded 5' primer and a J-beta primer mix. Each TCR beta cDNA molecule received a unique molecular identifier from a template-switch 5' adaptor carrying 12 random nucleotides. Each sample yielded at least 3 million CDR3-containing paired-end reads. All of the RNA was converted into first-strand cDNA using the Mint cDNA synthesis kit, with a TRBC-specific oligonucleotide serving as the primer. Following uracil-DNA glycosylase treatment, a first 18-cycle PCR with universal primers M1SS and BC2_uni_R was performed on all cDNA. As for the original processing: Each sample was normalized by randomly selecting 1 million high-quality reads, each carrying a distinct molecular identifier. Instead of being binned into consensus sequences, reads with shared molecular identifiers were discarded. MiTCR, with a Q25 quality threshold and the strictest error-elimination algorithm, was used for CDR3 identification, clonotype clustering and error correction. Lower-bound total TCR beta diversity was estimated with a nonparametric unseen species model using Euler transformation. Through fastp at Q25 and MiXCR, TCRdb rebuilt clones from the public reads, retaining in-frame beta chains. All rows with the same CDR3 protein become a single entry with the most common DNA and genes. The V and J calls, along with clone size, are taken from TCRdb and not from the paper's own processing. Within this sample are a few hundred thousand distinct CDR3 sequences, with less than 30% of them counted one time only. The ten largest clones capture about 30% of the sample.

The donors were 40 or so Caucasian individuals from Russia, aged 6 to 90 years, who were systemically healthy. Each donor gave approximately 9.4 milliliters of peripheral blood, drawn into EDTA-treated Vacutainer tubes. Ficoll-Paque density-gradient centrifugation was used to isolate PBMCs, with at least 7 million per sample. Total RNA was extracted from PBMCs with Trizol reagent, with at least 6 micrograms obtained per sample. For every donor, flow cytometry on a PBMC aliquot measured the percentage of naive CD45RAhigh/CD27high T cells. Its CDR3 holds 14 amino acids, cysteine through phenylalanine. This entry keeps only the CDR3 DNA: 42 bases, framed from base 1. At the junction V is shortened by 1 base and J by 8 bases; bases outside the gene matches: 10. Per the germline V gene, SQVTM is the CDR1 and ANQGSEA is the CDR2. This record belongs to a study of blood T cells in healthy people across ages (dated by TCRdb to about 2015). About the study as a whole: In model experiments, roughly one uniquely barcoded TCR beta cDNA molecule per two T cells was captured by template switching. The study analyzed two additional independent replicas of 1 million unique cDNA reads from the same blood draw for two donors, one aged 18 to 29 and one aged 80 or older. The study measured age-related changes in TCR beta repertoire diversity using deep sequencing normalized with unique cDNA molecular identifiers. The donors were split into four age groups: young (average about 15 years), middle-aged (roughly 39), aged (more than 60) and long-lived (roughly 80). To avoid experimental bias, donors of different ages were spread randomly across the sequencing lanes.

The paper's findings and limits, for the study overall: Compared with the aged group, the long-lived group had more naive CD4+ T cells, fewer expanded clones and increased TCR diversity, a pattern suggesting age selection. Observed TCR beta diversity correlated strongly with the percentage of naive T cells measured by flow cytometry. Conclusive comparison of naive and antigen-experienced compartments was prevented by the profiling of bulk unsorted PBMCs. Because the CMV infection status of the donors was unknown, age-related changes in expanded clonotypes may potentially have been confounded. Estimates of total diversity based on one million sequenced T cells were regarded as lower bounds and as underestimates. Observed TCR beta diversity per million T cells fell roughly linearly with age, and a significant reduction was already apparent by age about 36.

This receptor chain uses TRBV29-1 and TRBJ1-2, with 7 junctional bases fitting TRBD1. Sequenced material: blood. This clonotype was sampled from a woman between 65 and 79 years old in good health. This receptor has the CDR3 CSVEVQQGLGGYTF. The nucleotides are TGCAGCGTTGAAGTACAACAGGGGTTGGGGGGCTACACCTTC.